These T cell receptor beta chains were read from a single sample in a study of blood T cell repertoires in COVID-19. Some clones are missing from TCRdb's copy, which holds only in-frame ones; the method was immunoSEQ multiplex PCR. The sample gives under 450,000 clones, roughly 84% of which show up once; 3% is in the top ten. The sample taken for sequencing was PBMCs or T cells enriched from blood (not recorded which). These receptors all stem from a woman between 25 and 40 years old who had recovered from COVID-19. Both conserved end residues are part of each CDR3. Each record gives: D gene, J gene, V gene, clone size, CDR3 length, CDR3 protein, CDR3 DNA. A D gene is named only where the DNA matches it firmly. Not every row has a clone size; where given, it reads once, few, many or a size class.

TRBD2 TRBJ2-2 TRBV7-2 - 18 CASSYAGTSGRGHGELFF TGTGCCAGCAGCTACGCCGGGACTAGCGGGAGAGGTCACGGGGAGCTGTTTTTT
- TRBJ1-4 TRBV27 few 15 CASSLFGGRDEKLFF TGTGCCAGCAGTTTATTCGGCGGGCGGGATGAAAAACTGTTTTTT
TRBD1 TRBJ1-2 TRBV9 - 12 CASSADRRGYTF TGTGCCAGCAGCGCGGACAGGAGGGGCTACACCTTC
TRBD2 TRBJ2-5 TRBV5-1 - 17 CASSLGVGTSGVRAQYF TGCGCCAGCAGCTTGGGCGTGGGGACTAGCGGGGTGAGGGCCCAGTACTTC
TRBD1 TRBJ1-2 TRBV18 - 16 CASSAYRTGGHYGYTF TGTGCCAGCTCAGCATATCGGACAGGGGGCCATTATGGCTACACCTTC
TRBD1 TRBJ2-6 TRBV28 - 18 CASSSTGTGGAGANVLTF TGTGCCAGCAGTTCCACCGGGACAGGGGGCGCTGGGGCCAACGTCCTGACTTTC
- TRBJ2-1 TRBV6-4 few 15 CASSVQGSSYNEQFF TGTGCCAGCAGTGTTCAGGGAAGCTCCTACAATGAGCAGTTCTTC
TRBD1 TRBJ1-3 TRBV11-2 - 14 CASSRRGQGHTIYF TGTGCCAGCAGCCGAAGGGGACAGGGACACACCATATATTTT
- TRBJ1-2 TRBV28 - 13 CASSSDSRNGYTF TGTGCCAGCAGTTCCGACAGCAGGAATGGCTACACCTTC
- TRBJ2-5 TRBV7-3 - 13 CASSLGQQETQYF TGTGCCAGCAGCTTAGGGCAGCAAGAGACCCAGTACTTC
TRBD2 TRBJ2-7 TRBV6-5 once 16 CASSYSFTSGSYEQYF TGTGCCAGCAGTTACTCGTTCACTAGCGGGAGTTACGAGCAGTACTTC
- TRBJ1-3 TRBV5-1 - 15 CASSPLGTTGNTIYF TGCGCCAGCAGCCCCCTCGGGACAACTGGAAACACCATATATTTT
- TRBJ1-6 TRBV2 once 14 CASSVVGDNSPLHF TGTGCCAGCAGTGTGGTCGGGGATAATTCACCCCTCCACTTT
- TRBJ2-1 TRBV7-2 once 16 CASTSSGRVKSNEQFF TGTGCCAGCACCTCAAGCGGACGGGTAAAGAGCAATGAGCAGTTCTTC
- TRBJ2-1 TRBV7-3 - 17 CASSLTGETGGLNEQFF TGTGCCAGCAGCTTAACGGGAGAGACGGGGGGCTTGAATGAGCAGTTCTTC
- TRBJ2-7 TRBV10-2 - 11 CASMGGGEQYF TGCGCCAGCATGGGGGGTGGCGAGCAGTACTTC
TRBD2 TRBJ2-7 TRBV18 - 15 CASSTSGLAGTEQYF TGTGCCAGCTCAACGTCCGGACTAGCGGGAACCGAGCAGTACTTC
- TRBJ1-5 TRBV21-1 - 17 CASSLSGDRRIFQPQHF TGTGCCAGCAGCCTTTCGGGGGACCGCAGAATTTTTCAGCCCCAGCATTTT
- TRBJ2-5 TRBV3-1/TRBV3-2 - 13 CASSHPTGETQYF TGTGCCAGCAGCCACCCGACGGGGGAGACCCAGTACTTC
- TRBJ1-5 TRBV2 - 13 CASNDGSGQPQHF TGTGCCAGCAATGACGGCTCAGGGCAGCCCCAGCATTTT
TRBD1 TRBJ1-6 TRBV5-8 - 14 CASSWRDRDSPLHF TGTGCCAGCAGCTGGCGGGACAGGGATTCACCCCTCCACTTT
TRBD2 TRBJ2-7 TRBV19 few 14 CASSTGGGPNEQYF TGTGCCAGTAGTACGGGGGGAGGGCCCAACGAGCAGTACTTC
- TRBJ1-1 TRBV10-3 - 16 CAISEGGRGLETEAFF TGTGCCATCAGTGAGGGTGGCAGGGGCCTGGAAACTGAAGCTTTCTTT
- TRBJ1-5 TRBV29-1 - 12 CSVLTEGRAQHF TGCAGCGTCTTGACAGAAGGAAGGGCCCAGCATTTT
TRBD1 TRBJ2-7 TRBV29-1 - 12 CSVGQATYEQYF TGCAGCGTCGGACAGGCCACCTACGAGCAGTACTTC
- TRBJ1-5 TRBV10-3 - 13 CAISETGNQPQHF TGTGCCATCAGTGAAACCGGTAATCAGCCCCAGCATTTT
- TRBJ1-1 TRBV7-9 - 11 CASSADWLAFF TGTGCCAGCAGCGCCGACTGGCTGGCTTTCTTT
TRBD2 TRBJ2-1 TRBV14 - 17 CASSQLLASGTYNEQFF TGTGCCAGCAGCCAATTATTAGCTAGCGGGACTTACAATGAGCAGTTCTTC
- TRBJ2-5 TRBV10-3 - 14 CAISESRVGETQYF TGTGCCATCAGTGAGTCCAGGGTTGGGGAGACCCAGTACTTC
TRBD1 TRBJ1-1 TRBV3-1/TRBV3-2 once 12 CASSLRQGRAFF TGTGCCAGCAGCCTCCGACAGGGCCGCGCTTTCTTT
- TRBJ1-5 TRBV12-3/TRBV12-4 - 13 CASSFREYQPQHF TGTGCCAGCAGTTTTAGGGAGTATCAGCCCCAGCATTTT
- TRBJ1-1 TRBV7-9 once 11 CASSLTPEAFF TGTGCCAGCAGCTTAACCCCGGAGGCTTTCTTT